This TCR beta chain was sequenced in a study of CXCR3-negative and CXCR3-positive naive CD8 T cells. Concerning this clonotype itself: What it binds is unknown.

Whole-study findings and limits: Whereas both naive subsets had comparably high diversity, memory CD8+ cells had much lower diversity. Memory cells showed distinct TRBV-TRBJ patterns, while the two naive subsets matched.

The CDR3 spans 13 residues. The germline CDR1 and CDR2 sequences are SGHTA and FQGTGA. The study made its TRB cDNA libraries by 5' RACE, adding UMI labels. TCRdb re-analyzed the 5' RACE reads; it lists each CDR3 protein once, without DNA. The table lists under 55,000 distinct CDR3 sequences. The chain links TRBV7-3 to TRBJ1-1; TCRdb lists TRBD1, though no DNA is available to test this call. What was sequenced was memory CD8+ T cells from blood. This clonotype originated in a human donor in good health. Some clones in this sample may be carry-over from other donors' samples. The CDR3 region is CASSLGGTSEAFF.